The rows below give T cell receptor beta chains drawn from one sample of a study of blood T cell repertoires in COVID-19. The repertoire was sequenced with immunoSEQ multiplex PCR; TCRdb's copy has only in-frame clones and lacks some. The sample lists 68,000 or so clones, about 91% occurring once. The source material was peripheral blood. These receptors came from a woman between 65 and 79 years old with acute or convalescent COVID-19. The CDR3 runs from the conserved cysteine through the conserved F or W. Each record gives: clone size, CDR3 length, J gene, V gene, D gene, CDR3 DNA, CDR3 protein. The D gene is left open where the match is weak. The listing skips clone size in some rows; elsewhere it reads once, few, many or a size class.

clone_size: NA; cdr3_length: 16; j_call: TRBJ2-3; v_call: TRBV30; d_call: TRBD2; cdr3_nt: TGTGCCTGGAGTGTATTTCTAGCGGATTACACAGATACGCAGTATTTT; cdr3_aa: CAWSVFLADYTDTQYF
clone_size: NA; cdr3_length: 15; j_call: TRBJ1-2; v_call: TRBV11-1; d_call: NA; cdr3_nt: TGTGCCAGCAGCTTGTCGTCAGGGCCAGGCTATGGCTACACCTTC; cdr3_aa: CASSLSSGPGYGYTF
clone_size: NA; cdr3_length: 13; j_call: TRBJ2-1; v_call: TRBV12-3/TRBV12-4; d_call: NA; cdr3_nt: TGTGCCAGCAGAGCTGGGCCCTACAATGAGCAGTTCTTC; cdr3_aa: CASRAGPYNEQFF
clone_size: NA; cdr3_length: 18; j_call: TRBJ1-5; v_call: TRBV7-8; d_call: NA; cdr3_nt: TGTGCCAGCACCCTAATGGGGGGGGCGTTGAGCGTTGGTGGGCCCCAGCATTTT; cdr3_aa: CASTLMGGALSVGGPQHF
clone_size: NA; cdr3_length: 16; j_call: TRBJ1-1; v_call: TRBV5-1; d_call: NA; cdr3_nt: TGCGCCAGCAGCTTGGCGGGGAGGTCGGAAGGCACTGAAGCTTTCTTT; cdr3_aa: CASSLAGRSEGTEAFF
clone_size: NA; cdr3_length: 14; j_call: TRBJ1-5; v_call: TRBV4-1; d_call: NA; cdr3_nt: TGCGCCAGCAGCCACTCGGACATAAATCAGCCCCAGCATTTT; cdr3_aa: CASSHSDINQPQHF
clone_size: NA; cdr3_length: 17; j_call: TRBJ1-6; v_call: TRBV19; d_call: NA; cdr3_nt: TGTGCCAGTAGCCTTCAACAGGGAAGCTCCTATAATTCACCCCTCCACTTT; cdr3_aa: CASSLQQGSSYNSPLHF
clone_size: NA; cdr3_length: 12; j_call: TRBJ2-3; v_call: TRBV20-1; d_call: TRBD2; cdr3_nt: TGCAGTGCTAGTGCGGGAGGAGATACGCAGTATTTT; cdr3_aa: CSASAGGDTQYF
clone_size: NA; cdr3_length: 18; j_call: TRBJ1-6; v_call: TRBV28; d_call: TRBD1; cdr3_nt: TGTGCCACAACTCCGAATTTATTACAAGACAGGGGGAAGTCACCCCTCCACTTT; cdr3_aa: CATTPNLLQDRGKSPLHF
clone_size: once; cdr3_length: 14; j_call: TRBJ1-5; v_call: TRBV6-2/TRBV6-3; d_call: NA; cdr3_nt: TGTGCCAGCAGTTATATGAGGGGAGGCCAGCCCCAGCATTTT; cdr3_aa: CASSYMRGGQPQHF
clone_size: NA; cdr3_length: 15; j_call: TRBJ2-7; v_call: TRBV6-1; d_call: TRBD2; cdr3_nt: TGTGCCAGCAGTGAATTCGGGAGGGGACCCTACGAGCAGTACTTC; cdr3_aa: CASSEFGRGPYEQYF
clone_size: NA; cdr3_length: 16; j_call: TRBJ2-1; v_call: TRBV7-9; d_call: TRBD2; cdr3_nt: TGTGCCAGCAGCTTGTCCGGACTAGCGGACTACAATGAGCAGTTCTTC; cdr3_aa: CASSLSGLADYNEQFF
clone_size: NA; cdr3_length: 14; j_call: TRBJ1-6; v_call: TRBV2; d_call: TRBD1; cdr3_nt: TGTGCCAGCGGTTGGACAGGGATGAATTCACCCCTCCACTTT; cdr3_aa: CASGWTGMNSPLHF
clone_size: many; cdr3_length: 15; j_call: TRBJ1-2; v_call: TRBV7-2; d_call: NA; cdr3_nt: TGTGCCAGCAGCTACTCAGGGCGGACTAACTATGGCTACACCTTC; cdr3_aa: CASSYSGRTNYGYTF
clone_size: NA; cdr3_length: 15; j_call: TRBJ1-4; v_call: TRBV14; d_call: TRBD1; cdr3_nt: TGTGCCAGCAGCCAAGTTCGGACAGGGAATGAAAAACTGTTTTTT; cdr3_aa: CASSQVRTGNEKLFF
clone_size: few; cdr3_length: 16; j_call: TRBJ1-1; v_call: TRBV5-4; d_call: TRBD1; cdr3_nt: TGTGCCAGCAGCCCCCCGGGACAGGGCCGAAACACTGAAGCTTTCTTT; cdr3_aa: CASSPPGQGRNTEAFF
clone_size: NA; cdr3_length: 14; j_call: TRBJ1-2; v_call: TRBV24-1; d_call: NA; cdr3_nt: TGTGCCACCAGTGAAGGGAGCCCTAACTATGGCTACACCTTC; cdr3_aa: CATSEGSPNYGYTF
clone_size: NA; cdr3_length: 11; j_call: TRBJ2-3; v_call: TRBV11-2; d_call: NA; cdr3_nt: TGTGCCACCCTCGGAGCGGATACGCAGTATTTT; cdr3_aa: CATLGADTQYF
clone_size: NA; cdr3_length: 12; j_call: TRBJ1-1; v_call: TRBV6-5; d_call: TRBD1; cdr3_nt: TGTGCCAGCAGTTTCCGCAGGGGGTTGACTTTCTTT; cdr3_aa: CASSFRRGLTFF
clone_size: NA; cdr3_length: 17; j_call: TRBJ1-3; v_call: TRBV10-3; d_call: NA; cdr3_nt: TGTGCCATCAGTGAGTCGGGGAGACATCACTCTGGAAACACCATATATTTT; cdr3_aa: CAISESGRHHSGNTIYF
clone_size: NA; cdr3_length: 13; j_call: TRBJ1-2; v_call: TRBV12-3/TRBV12-4; d_call: NA; cdr3_nt: TGTGCCAGCAGTTTGCGGACAGTCAATGGCTACACCTTC; cdr3_aa: CASSLRTVNGYTF
clone_size: NA; cdr3_length: 14; j_call: TRBJ2-1; v_call: TRBV10-3; d_call: TRBD2; cdr3_nt: TGTGCCATCAGCCGGACTAGCGAGGTCAATGAGCAGTTCTTC; cdr3_aa: CAISRTSEVNEQFF
clone_size: NA; cdr3_length: 15; j_call: TRBJ1-4; v_call: TRBV3-1/TRBV3-2; d_call: NA; cdr3_nt: TGTGCCAGCAGCCCCCGGGAGGCAACTAATGAAAAACTGTTTTTT; cdr3_aa: CASSPREATNEKLFF
clone_size: NA; cdr3_length: 14; j_call: TRBJ1-2; v_call: TRBV15; d_call: TRBD1; cdr3_nt: TGTGCCACCACCCGAGACAGGGTTGACTATGGCTACACCTTC; cdr3_aa: CATTRDRVDYGYTF
clone_size: NA; cdr3_length: 16; j_call: TRBJ1-1; v_call: TRBV11-2; d_call: NA; cdr3_nt: TGTGCCAGCAGCCGCCCTGGAGGCAGCCGGAGGACTGAAGCTTTCTTT; cdr3_aa: CASSRPGGSRRTEAFF
clone_size: NA; cdr3_length: 13; j_call: TRBJ1-1; v_call: TRBV15; d_call: NA; cdr3_nt: TGTGCCAGCGCAGAGGGTCAGGTCACTGAAGCTTTCTTT; cdr3_aa: CASAEGQVTEAFF
clone_size: NA; cdr3_length: 15; j_call: TRBJ2-2; v_call: TRBV6-1; d_call: TRBD1; cdr3_nt: TGTGCCAGCAGTGAATTCGGACAGGGGGTGGCGGAGCTGTTTTTT; cdr3_aa: CASSEFGQGVAELFF
clone_size: NA; cdr3_length: 17; j_call: TRBJ2-1; v_call: TRBV5-5; d_call: NA; cdr3_nt: TGTGCCAGCAGCTTGGGTCCAAGTCAGCTACCAGGGAATGAGCAGTTCTTC; cdr3_aa: CASSLGPSQLPGNEQFF
clone_size: NA; cdr3_length: 13; j_call: TRBJ1-4; v_call: TRBV11-2; d_call: TRBD1; cdr3_nt: TGTGCCAGCAGCCGAGACAGGGGGGAAAAACTGTTTTTT; cdr3_aa: CASSRDRGEKLFF
clone_size: NA; cdr3_length: 16; j_call: TRBJ1-4; v_call: TRBV11-1; d_call: NA; cdr3_nt: TGTGCCAGCAGCTACCGTCGGACAAGCCAAGGGGAAAAACTGTTTTTT; cdr3_aa: CASSYRRTSQGEKLFF
clone_size: NA; cdr3_length: 14; j_call: TRBJ1-5; v_call: TRBV4-1; d_call: NA; cdr3_nt: TGCGCCAGCAGCCTTTACATTAGCAATCAGCCCCAGCATTTT; cdr3_aa: CASSLYISNQPQHF
clone_size: NA; cdr3_length: 15; j_call: TRBJ1-5; v_call: TRBV19; d_call: TRBD1; cdr3_nt: TGTGCCAGTAGTGGCCGTGACAGGGGTGTTCAGCCCCAGCATTTT; cdr3_aa: CASSGRDRGVQPQHF
clone_size: NA; cdr3_length: 12; j_call: TRBJ1-1; v_call: TRBV12-5; d_call: NA; cdr3_nt: TGTGCTAGTGGTTTAACGGGGACTGAGGCTTTCTTT; cdr3_aa: CASGLTGTEAFF
clone_size: few; cdr3_length: 12; j_call: TRBJ2-6; v_call: TRBV29-1; d_call: NA; cdr3_nt: TGCAGCGCCGTATCTGGGGCCAACGTCCTGACTTTC; cdr3_aa: CSAVSGANVLTF
clone_size: NA; cdr3_length: 13; j_call: TRBJ2-7; v_call: TRBV3-1/TRBV3-2; d_call: NA; cdr3_nt: TGTGCCAGCAGCCCGGACAGCTTCTACGAGCAGTACTTC; cdr3_aa: CASSPDSFYEQYF
clone_size: NA; cdr3_length: 12; j_call: TRBJ2-7; v_call: TRBV9; d_call: NA; cdr3_nt: TGTGCCAGCAGCCCCGGGGGCTACGAGCAGTACTTC; cdr3_aa: CASSPGGYEQYF
clone_size: NA; cdr3_length: 15; j_call: TRBJ1-2; v_call: TRBV9; d_call: NA; cdr3_nt: TGTGCCAGCAGCGTACAGGGGAGGGTCGTCTATGGCTACACCTTC; cdr3_aa: CASSVQGRVVYGYTF
clone_size: NA; cdr3_length: 16; j_call: TRBJ2-7; v_call: TRBV5-4; d_call: NA; cdr3_nt: TGTGCCAGCAGCTTGGCACAGGGAATGAGGACTTACGAGCAGTACTTC; cdr3_aa: CASSLAQGMRTYEQYF
clone_size: NA; cdr3_length: 13; j_call: TRBJ1-5; v_call: TRBV15; d_call: TRBD1; cdr3_nt: TGTGCCACCGGGACAGGGGGCAATCAGCCCCAGCATTTT; cdr3_aa: CATGTGGNQPQHF
clone_size: NA; cdr3_length: 13; j_call: TRBJ1-1; v_call: TRBV10-3; d_call: NA; cdr3_nt: TGTGCCATCAGTGAGTCGGGAGGGTTTGAAGCTTTCTTT; cdr3_aa: CAISESGGFEAFF
clone_size: NA; cdr3_length: 14; j_call: TRBJ1-6; v_call: TRBV6-6; d_call: TRBD1; cdr3_nt: TGTGCCAGCAGCAACAGGGGGCGCGGGTCACCCCTCCACTTT; cdr3_aa: CASSNRGRGSPLHF
clone_size: NA; cdr3_length: 15; j_call: TRBJ1-5; v_call: TRBV2; d_call: TRBD1; cdr3_nt: TGTGCCAGCAGCCAACCGGGACAGTTGACTTCGCCCCAGCATTTT; cdr3_aa: CASSQPGQLTSPQHF
clone_size: NA; cdr3_length: 15; j_call: TRBJ1-4; v_call: TRBV27; d_call: TRBD1; cdr3_nt: TGTGCCAGCAGTTTATCGTGGAGGGGGCGGGAAAAACTGTTTTTT; cdr3_aa: CASSLSWRGREKLFF
clone_size: NA; cdr3_length: 13; j_call: TRBJ1-2; v_call: TRBV29-1; d_call: NA; cdr3_nt: TGCAGCGTTGATATCGGGATTAACTATGGCTACACCTTC; cdr3_aa: CSVDIGINYGYTF
clone_size: NA; cdr3_length: 14; j_call: TRBJ2-7; v_call: TRBV19; d_call: NA; cdr3_nt: TGTGCCAGTAGTACCCAGACTAGCTCCTACGAGCAGTACTTC; cdr3_aa: CASSTQTSSYEQYF
clone_size: NA; cdr3_length: 14; j_call: TRBJ2-1; v_call: TRBV28; d_call: TRBD2; cdr3_nt: TGTGCCAGCAGCCTAGGGACTAGCGTCGATGAGCAGTTCTTC; cdr3_aa: CASSLGTSVDEQFF
clone_size: NA; cdr3_length: 17; j_call: TRBJ1-2; v_call: TRBV28; d_call: NA; cdr3_nt: TGTGCCAGCAGTTTAACCAGGGCAGGAGCCGGACACTATGGCTACACCTTC; cdr3_aa: CASSLTRAGAGHYGYTF
clone_size: NA; cdr3_length: 12; j_call: TRBJ1-2; v_call: TRBV28; d_call: NA; cdr3_nt: TGTGCCAGCAGTCTCAGAAGCTATGGCTACACCTTC; cdr3_aa: CASSLRSYGYTF
clone_size: NA; cdr3_length: 14; j_call: TRBJ1-1; v_call: TRBV6-2/TRBV6-3; d_call: TRBD1; cdr3_nt: TGTGCCAGCAGTCCCACAGGGGGAAAGACTGAAGCTTTCTTT; cdr3_aa: CASSPTGGKTEAFF
clone_size: NA; cdr3_length: 15; j_call: TRBJ1-1; v_call: TRBV2; d_call: NA; cdr3_nt: TGTGCCAGCAGTGAAGCCCTGACAGTTAACACTGAAGCTTTCTTT; cdr3_aa: CASSEALTVNTEAFF
clone_size: NA; cdr3_length: 17; j_call: TRBJ2-5; v_call: TRBV5-1; d_call: TRBD2; cdr3_nt: TGCGCCAGCAGCTTTACTAGCGGGGGGGAGAGGCAAGAGACCCAGTACTTC; cdr3_aa: CASSFTSGGERQETQYF
clone_size: NA; cdr3_length: 13; j_call: TRBJ1-1; v_call: TRBV30; d_call: NA; cdr3_nt: TGTGCCTGGAGTTACGACAGGAACACTGAAGCTTTCTTT; cdr3_aa: CAWSYDRNTEAFF
clone_size: NA; cdr3_length: 14; j_call: TRBJ1-4; v_call: TRBV24-1; d_call: NA; cdr3_nt: TGTGCCACCAGTCGTACGGGGGCTAATGAAAAACTGTTTTTT; cdr3_aa: CATSRTGANEKLFF
clone_size: few; cdr3_length: 15; j_call: TRBJ2-7; v_call: TRBV27; d_call: TRBD2; cdr3_nt: TGTGCCAGCAGTTTCTTAGCGGGAGGGCTCTACGAGCAGTACTTC; cdr3_aa: CASSFLAGGLYEQYF
clone_size: NA; cdr3_length: 20; j_call: TRBJ2-6; v_call: TRBV5-1; d_call: TRBD1; cdr3_nt: TGCGCCAGCAGCCGTAATTTTGGACAGGGCAGGGGTGTCGCGGCCAACGTCCTGACTTTC; cdr3_aa: CASSRNFGQGRGVAANVLTF
clone_size: NA; cdr3_length: 16; j_call: TRBJ2-4; v_call: TRBV7-3; d_call: NA; cdr3_nt: TGTGCCAGCAGCCCCTCTGGCGGGCAAGCCAAAAACATTCAGTACTTC; cdr3_aa: CASSPSGGQAKNIQYF
clone_size: NA; cdr3_length: 14; j_call: TRBJ2-7; v_call: TRBV6-5; d_call: TRBD2; cdr3_nt: TGTGCCAGCAGTAAACTAGCGGGGGGCTACGAGCAGTACTTC; cdr3_aa: CASSKLAGGYEQYF
clone_size: NA; cdr3_length: 14; j_call: TRBJ1-2; v_call: TRBV2; d_call: TRBD1; cdr3_nt: TGTGCCAGCACTGACAGGGATGTTACCTATGGCTACACCTTC; cdr3_aa: CASTDRDVTYGYTF
clone_size: NA; cdr3_length: 11; j_call: TRBJ1-1; v_call: TRBV30; d_call: NA; cdr3_nt: TGTGCCTGGAGCCGGAACACTGAAGCTTTCTTT; cdr3_aa: CAWSRNTEAFF